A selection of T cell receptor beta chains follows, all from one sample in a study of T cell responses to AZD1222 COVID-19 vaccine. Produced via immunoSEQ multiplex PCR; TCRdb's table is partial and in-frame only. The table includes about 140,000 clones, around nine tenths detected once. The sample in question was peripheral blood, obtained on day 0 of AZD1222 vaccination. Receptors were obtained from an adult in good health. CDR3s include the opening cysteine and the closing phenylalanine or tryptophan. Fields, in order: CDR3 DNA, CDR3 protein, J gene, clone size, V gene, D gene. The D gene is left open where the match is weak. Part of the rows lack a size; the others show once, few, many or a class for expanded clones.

CDR3 DNA: TGTGCCAGCGGCTATAGCAATCAGCCCCAGCATTTT
CDR3 protein: CASGYSNQPQHF
J gene: TRBJ1-5
clone size: -
V gene: TRBV28
D gene: -

CDR3 DNA: TGTGCCAGCAGAATATTACCGGGACCCTCCTACGAGCAGTACTTC
CDR3 protein: CASRILPGPSYEQYF
J gene: TRBJ2-7
clone size: few
V gene: TRBV27
D gene: -

CDR3 DNA: TGTGCCAGCAGCCTACAGTTAGGAGGCTACACCTTC
CDR3 protein: CASSLQLGGYTF
J gene: TRBJ1-2
clone size: -
V gene: TRBV28
D gene: -

CDR3 DNA: TGCGCCAGCAGCCCGGACGGGTACTATGGCTACACCTTC
CDR3 protein: CASSPDGYYGYTF
J gene: TRBJ1-2
clone size: once
V gene: TRBV4-1
D gene: -

CDR3 DNA: TGCGCCAGCAGTGAAGGGTGGATTAGCGGGAGAACCGAGCAGTACTTC
CDR3 protein: CASSEGWISGRTEQYF
J gene: TRBJ2-7
clone size: -
V gene: TRBV10-2
D gene: TRBD2

CDR3 DNA: TGTGCCAGCAGTTTTCGACAGAGGGATGGCTACACCTTC
CDR3 protein: CASSFRQRDGYTF
J gene: TRBJ1-2
clone size: -
V gene: TRBV27
D gene: -

CDR3 DNA: TGTGCCAGCAGTGAGTTTGGTGTGCAAGAGACCCAGTACTTC
CDR3 protein: CASSEFGVQETQYF
J gene: TRBJ2-5
clone size: -
V gene: TRBV25-1
D gene: -

CDR3 DNA: TGTGCCAGCAGCCCGGGGACAGGGGGCAATCAGCCCCAGCATTTT
CDR3 protein: CASSPGTGGNQPQHF
J gene: TRBJ1-5
clone size: -
V gene: TRBV7-8
D gene: TRBD1

CDR3 DNA: TGTGCCAGCAGCCCCCGACTAGCGGGAGGGCCGTATACGCAGTATTTT
CDR3 protein: CASSPRLAGGPYTQYF
J gene: TRBJ2-3
clone size: once
V gene: TRBV7-2
D gene: TRBD2

CDR3 DNA: TGTGCCAGCGGCGAGGGGGGGGGCACCAACTACGAGCAGTACTTC
CDR3 protein: CASGEGGGTNYEQYF
J gene: TRBJ2-7
clone size: -
V gene: TRBV6-5
D gene: -

CDR3 DNA: TGTGCCAGCAGTTCAGGACCAGGCGGGAATGAGCAGTTCTTC
CDR3 protein: CASSSGPGGNEQFF
J gene: TRBJ2-1
clone size: once
V gene: TRBV7-7
D gene: -

CDR3 DNA: TGTGCCAGCAGCTCCGGGACCCTACAAGAGACCCAGTACTTC
CDR3 protein: CASSSGTLQETQYF
J gene: TRBJ2-5
clone size: -
V gene: TRBV5-4
D gene: -

CDR3 DNA: TGCAGTGCTAGTCCGAGCGGAGCCTCGGATGAGCAGTTCTTC
CDR3 protein: CSASPSGASDEQFF
J gene: TRBJ2-1
clone size: -
V gene: TRBV20-1
D gene: -

CDR3 DNA: TGCAGCGTTGAACCGGACGCCACAGATACGCAGTATTTT
CDR3 protein: CSVEPDATDTQYF
J gene: TRBJ2-3
clone size: -
V gene: TRBV29-1
D gene: -

CDR3 DNA: TGCGCCAGCAGCCGAGGCGGGTTAGCGGGAGCGAACTACAATGAGCAGTTCTTC
CDR3 protein: CASSRGGLAGANYNEQFF
J gene: TRBJ2-1
clone size: -
V gene: TRBV4-3
D gene: TRBD2

CDR3 DNA: TGTGCCAGCAGCCAAGGAGGGGGATCGAGGGCTGAAGCTTTCTTT
CDR3 protein: CASSQGGGSRAEAFF
J gene: TRBJ1-1
clone size: -
V gene: TRBV5-6
D gene: -

CDR3 DNA: TGTGCCACCCGGGGGATTTTGGGCGAGCAGTACTTC
CDR3 protein: CATRGILGEQYF
J gene: TRBJ2-7
clone size: -
V gene: TRBV11-1
D gene: -

CDR3 DNA: TGTGCCAGCAGCTTTACAGGGGGAAATCAGCCCCAGCATTTT
CDR3 protein: CASSFTGGNQPQHF
J gene: TRBJ1-5
clone size: -
V gene: TRBV7-9
D gene: TRBD1

CDR3 DNA: TGTGCCAGCAAGGGGTGGGAAGACACTGAAGCTTTCTTT
CDR3 protein: CASKGWEDTEAFF
J gene: TRBJ1-1
clone size: many
V gene: TRBV7-6
D gene: -

CDR3 DNA: TGTGCCACCAGTCCTACTAGAACAGATACGCAGTATTTT
CDR3 protein: CATSPTRTDTQYF
J gene: TRBJ2-3
clone size: -
V gene: TRBV15
D gene: -

CDR3 DNA: TGCGCCAGCAGCTTGGCCGGCGGGGGGGCGGGCACCGGGGAGCTGTTTTTT
CDR3 protein: CASSLAGGGAGTGELFF
J gene: TRBJ2-2
clone size: -
V gene: TRBV5-1
D gene: TRBD2

CDR3 DNA: TGTGCCAGTAGGGCGGGGCTCAATCAGCCCCAGCATTTT
CDR3 protein: CASRAGLNQPQHF
J gene: TRBJ1-5
clone size: -
V gene: TRBV19
D gene: -

CDR3 DNA: TGTGCCAGCAGTCCGGGAGGGATTTTCGGCACAGATACGCAGTATTTT
CDR3 protein: CASSPGGIFGTDTQYF
J gene: TRBJ2-3
clone size: -
V gene: TRBV28
D gene: TRBD2

CDR3 DNA: TGCGCCAGCAGCTCTACACCGGGACAGGGTTCCTCTGGAAACACCATATATTTT
CDR3 protein: CASSSTPGQGSSGNTIYF
J gene: TRBJ1-3
clone size: few
V gene: TRBV5-1
D gene: TRBD1